The source of this T cell receptor beta chain is a study of regulatory T cells in long-lasting Graves disease (dated by TCRdb to the early 2020s). As for the study more broadly: Persistent Graves' disease was defined as persistently positive TSH receptor autoantibodies together with antithyroid drug treatment for over 5 years. Persistent Graves' disease patients were compared with newly diagnosed Graves' disease patients by peripheral blood TCR sequencing and RNA sequencing. The study was registered as a clinical trial and conducted in China. A total of around 35 samples underwent TCR sequencing, from roughly 13 patients with persistent Graves' disease and some 20 patients with newly diagnosed Graves' disease. In the clinical cohort, patients with persistent Graves' disease had used antithyroid drugs for an average of about 10.3 years.

Looking up the germline V gene yields CDR1 SNHLY and CDR2 FYNNEI. The CDR3 runs 15 amino acids, cysteine and phenylalanine included. Only the CDR3 DNA stays, 45 bases, in frame from base 1. Between the V and J ends, shortened by 3 bases and 0 bases respectively, the junction contains 9 bases. Library method: multiplex PCR. Sequencing used an Illumina HiSeq 4000. TCR beta libraries were built with iRepertoire HTBI primers and Arm-PCR amplification of CDR3 regions. Before sequencing, the PCR products underwent gel purification. In the original analysis: A total of around 59 TRBV and about 13 TRBJ segments were identified across samples and were used for gene usage analysis of CDR3 amino acid clonotypes. COPE and FqMerger were used to merge the filtered high-quality paired reads into contigs. BLAST was used to align contigs to IMGT TRBV, TRBD and TRBJ reference genes, with CDR3 defined following IMGT. Highly expanded clones were defined as clonotypes with a frequency above 0.1%. Repertoire diversity was measured by Shannon entropy, and V-J evenness by the Gini coefficient. Public clonotypes were defined as clonotypes shared by more than one individual. The public reads were quality trimmed at Q25 with fastp and then assembled into clones with MiXCR by TCRdb, keeping productive beta chains. Entries are consolidated by CDR3 protein sequence, retaining the most common genes and DNA. Here the V and J calls rest on TCRdb's processing, not on the authors' analysis. For this sample there are 400,000 or so distinct CDR3 sequences; around 22% appear just once. Roughly 28% of the sample is taken by the ten largest.

Paper-wide results and their limitations: The authors noted that the small sample size was a limitation that may lower accuracy. Compared with newly diagnosed patients, persistent Graves' disease patients had lower TCR Shannon entropy and fewer highly expanded clones, which suggests clonal expansion. Preferential use of TRBV28, TRBJ1-2 and TRBJ2-5 was observed in persistent disease, whereas TRBV20-1 and TRBJ2-1 were favored in newly diagnosed disease. More public clonotypes were shared among persistent patients (roughly 2,700) than among newly diagnosed patients (966). Peripheral blood alone was examined, since thyroid tissue, which constituted the primary lesion, could not be accessed. Sequencing and analysis were limited to the TCR beta chain.

This clonotype was observed at least ten times. Its antigen is currently not known. One base away there is no much larger clone; base qualities are not given. The time point label here, explained by the study, means: persistent/refractory GD, antithyroid drugs over 5 years with positive TRAb. For both TCR sequencing and RNA sequencing, RNA was extracted from PBMCs in TRIzol. The diagnosis of Graves' disease followed American Thyroid Association guidelines. Patients were recruited from an endocrinology department in Xi'an, China. Each patient gave about 9.1 milliliters of peripheral blood, collected in an EDTA anticoagulant tube. PBMCs were isolated by Ficoll Paque Plus density gradient separation without further T cell sorting. RNA quality was checked with an Agilent 2100 Bioanalyzer and agarose gel, and concentration with a NanoDrop 2000.

The receptor was derived from a female donor with Graves disease. This chain is built from TRBV2 and TRBJ1-5; the D gene identity is not certain. The specimen comprised peripheral blood mononuclear cells (PBMCs), sampled when the disease was refractory, from a patient treated with antithyroid drugs. The CDR3 protein sequence reads: CASSERRNSNQPQHF. The DNA reads as follows: TGTGCCAGCAGTGAGCGACGGAATAGCAATCAGCCCCAGCATTTT.